A selection of T cell receptor beta chains follows, all from one sample in a study of beta chain features in type 1 diabetes. Using immunoSEQ multiplex PCR, the repertoire was profiled, and TCRdb retains in-frame clones only, with some absent. The sample yields about 140,000 clones, roughly 10% seen once. Sequencing used naive CD4+ T cells from blood. Receptors were obtained from a man between 18 and 35 years old in good health. Both conserved end residues are part of each CDR3. Fields, in order: clone size, V gene, D gene, J gene, CDR3 DNA, CDR3 protein. D genes are given only for firm matches. Where a row states a size, it is once, few, many or the class of an expanded clone; other rows omit it.

size: NA; V: TRBV5-1; D: TRBD1; J: TRBJ2-1; DNA: TGCGCCAGCAGCTTGGAGGGGACAGAAATATACAATGAGCAGTTCTTC; CDR3: CASSLEGTEIYNEQFF
size: few; V: TRBV20-1; D: NA; J: TRBJ2-2; DNA: TGCAGTGCTATAGGGGCCGGGGAGCTGTTTTTT; CDR3: CSAIGAGELFF
size: NA; V: TRBV4-3; D: NA; J: TRBJ1-2; DNA: TGCGCCAGCAGCCAGTCAGGATACTCTTATGGCTACACCTTC; CDR3: CASSQSGYSYGYTF
size: few; V: TRBV7-9; D: NA; J: TRBJ1-2; DNA: TGTGCCAGCAGCTTAGAAGCCCTGTACTATGGCTACACCTTC; CDR3: CASSLEALYYGYTF
size: NA; V: TRBV27; D: NA; J: TRBJ2-1; DNA: TGTGCCAGCAGTTTATCGGTACATCAATACAATGAGCAGTTCTTC; CDR3: CASSLSVHQYNEQFF
size: few; V: TRBV5-4; D: NA; J: TRBJ2-7; DNA: TGTGCCAGCAGTTCCACTAGGAGCTCCTACGAGCAGTACTTC; CDR3: CASSSTRSSYEQYF
size: few; V: TRBV7-9; D: NA; J: TRBJ2-2; DNA: TGTGCCAGCAGCTTATACGCGGCCGGGGAGCTGTTTTTT; CDR3: CASSLYAAGELFF
size: NA; V: TRBV6-6; D: NA; J: TRBJ1-1; DNA: TGTGCCAGCAGCCCCTACAGGGAAGGGATGAACACTGAAGCTTTCTTT; CDR3: CASSPYREGMNTEAFF
size: few; V: TRBV10-3; D: TRBD2; J: TRBJ2-1; DNA: TGTGCCATAACTAGCGGGGACGGCTATGAGCAGTTCTTC; CDR3: CAITSGDGYEQFF
size: NA; V: TRBV4-3; D: TRBD1; J: TRBJ2-2; DNA: TGCGCCAGCAGCCAGGGACAGCGCACCGGGGAGCTGTTTTTT; CDR3: CASSQGQRTGELFF
size: few; V: TRBV10-3; D: NA; J: TRBJ2-1; DNA: TGTGCCATCACCGAAATGAGGGACAATGAGCAGTTCTTC; CDR3: CAITEMRDNEQFF
size: few; V: TRBV18; D: NA; J: TRBJ1-1; DNA: TGTGCCAGCTCATGGGGGGAGAACACTGAAGCTTTCTTT; CDR3: CASSWGENTEAFF
size: NA; V: TRBV7-2; D: TRBD1; J: TRBJ2-2; DNA: TGTGCCAGCAGCTTAAGCCGGGACAGGGCGAGCACCGGGGAGCTGTTTTTT; CDR3: CASSLSRDRASTGELFF
size: NA; V: TRBV7-6; D: NA; J: TRBJ2-1; DNA: TGTGCCAGCAGCTTACCTAGCAGGGGTTACAATGAGCAGTTCTTC; CDR3: CASSLPSRGYNEQFF
size: few; V: TRBV29-1; D: TRBD2; J: TRBJ2-3; DNA: TGCAGCGTCGCACCGGGACAGGGGACTAGCGGGGGGCCGGCAGATACGCAGTATTTT; CDR3: CSVAPGQGTSGGPADTQYF
size: few; V: TRBV5-4; D: TRBD2; J: TRBJ2-3; DNA: TGTGCCAGCAGCCGGGGGGTAGTAGAAGCAGATACGCAGTATTTT; CDR3: CASSRGVVEADTQYF
size: many; V: TRBV29-1; D: NA; J: TRBJ2-1; DNA: TGCAGCGTTCCGAGTTACAATGAGCAGTTCTTC; CDR3: CSVPSYNEQFF
size: NA; V: TRBV19; D: TRBD1; J: TRBJ1-2; DNA: TGTGCCAGTAGGGACGGACAGGGGGCTTACTATGGCTACACCTTC; CDR3: CASRDGQGAYYGYTF